Only a few counts were recorded for the clone carrying this T cell receptor beta chain. Its antigen is currently unknown. These data come from a study of blood T cells in healthy people across ages. Study findings and constraints: With naive T cell percentage, TCR beta diversity showed a strong correlation. A roughly linear fall in TCR beta diversity per million T cells was seen with increasing age.

Trimming pared 5 bases from V and 0 bases from J, leaving 13 bases between. This CDR3 is built from 15 residues. CDR1 and CDR2 (germline): MDHEN, SYDVKM. Primed by a sample-barcoded 5' primer and a J-beta primer mix, a second PCR proceeded for 7 to 11 cycles. TCRdb re-derived calls from the 5' RACE reads in MiXCR, one entry per CDR3 protein. The sample contains some 1,800,000 distinct CDR3 sequences, 39% of which appear only once. Material for sequencing was blood. The TCR sequence derives from a human donor in good health. The chain is built from TRBV28 and TRBJ1-2; D is undetermined. CDR3 DNA: TGTGCCAGCAGTCCCCATGGGCCGACTAACTATGGCTACACCTTC. Protein: CASSPHGPTNYGYTF.